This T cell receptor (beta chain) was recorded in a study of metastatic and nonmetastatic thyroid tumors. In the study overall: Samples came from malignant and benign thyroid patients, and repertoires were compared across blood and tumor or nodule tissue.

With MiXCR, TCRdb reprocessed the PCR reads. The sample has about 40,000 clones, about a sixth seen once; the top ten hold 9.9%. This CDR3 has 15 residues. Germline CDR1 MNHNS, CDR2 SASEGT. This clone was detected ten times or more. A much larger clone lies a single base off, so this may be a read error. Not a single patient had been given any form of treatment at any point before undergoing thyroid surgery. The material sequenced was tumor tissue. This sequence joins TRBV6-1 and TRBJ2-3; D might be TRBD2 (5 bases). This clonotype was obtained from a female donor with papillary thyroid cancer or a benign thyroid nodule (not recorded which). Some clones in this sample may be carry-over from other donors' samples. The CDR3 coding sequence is TGTGCCAGCGGTGATGCGGTTAGCGGCACAGATACGCAGTATTTT. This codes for CASGDAVSGTDTQYF.